Described below is a single T cell receptor (beta chain) sequence and its context. The target antigen is unknown. It was with unique molecular identifiers that the TCRbeta library was prepared. TCRdb redid the calling of the PCR reads with MiXCR, one entry per CDR3 protein. In the table there are about 980,000 distinct CDR3 sequences, 25% to 30% of which are singletons. The CDR3 runs 17 residues. The V gene end was trimmed by 1 base and the J gene end by 7 bases; junction bases not matched to a gene: 10. Germline V gene sequence: CDR1 MNHEY, CDR2 SVGEGT. The source of the sample is a study of T-cell reconstitution after alpha-beta-depleted transplantation in children. Study findings and constraints: From newly produced T cells came most of the T-cell counts and diversity one year after transplant.

The receptor was isolated from a boy less than two years old who had a stem cell transplant for SCID, so the T cells may come from the graft donor. Sample: PBMCs, mostly from graft donor cells, taken 360 days after TCRalphabeta/CD19-depleted stem cell transplant. The chain couples TRBV6-2 or TRBV6-3 to TRBJ2-1; TRBD2 aligns across 10 bases. The CDR3 protein is CASSYYPSGGASNEQFF. The CDR3 coding sequence is TGTGCCAGCAGTTACTATCCCAGCGGGGGGGCCTCTAATGAGCAGTTCTTC.